This record looks at one T cell receptor (beta chain) sequence and its context. This record comes from a study of blood T cell repertoires in COVID-19. Study overall: Material from acute and convalescent COVID-19 was sourced from the United States, Italy and Spain. Sample material is recorded as cDNA or gDNA derived from T cells, B-cell-depleted T cells, or PBMCs.

Authors' analysis steps: Reference gene primers were amplified, and this amplification served to estimate nucleated cell counts. The method was immunoSEQ multiplex PCR; TCRdb's version includes in-frame clones alone and lacks a portion of them. The V and J calls and clone size come from that table; D and trimming were worked out from the DNA. The sample gives 150,000 to 200,000 clones, 86% of which show up once; around 20% is in the top ten. Sequenced material: peripheral blood. The origin of this receptor is a man aged 65 to 85 with active or convalescent COVID-19.

This chain's CDR3 is CASSLEVSSGYTF. In DNA form, the CDR3 reads TGTGCCAGCAGCTTAGAAGTCTCGAGTGGCTACACCTTC. The gene calls are TRBV7-9 and TRBJ1-2; D not resolved. Trimming took off 1 base at V and 7 bases at J, with 10 bases between the two ends. The CDR3 is 13 residues long. Germline V gene lookup returns CDR1 SEHNR and CDR2 FQNEAQ (reference sequence). The full variable domain, its missing parts supplied by reference TRBV7-9 and TRBJ1-2, is DTGVSQNPRHKITKRGQNVTFRCDPISEHNRLYWYRQTLGQGPEFLTYFQNEAQLEKSRLLSDRFSAERPKGSFSTLEIQRTEQGDSAMYLCASSLEVSSGYTFGSGTRLTVV.